Listed below are T cell receptor beta chains from one sample, sequenced in a study of T-cell reconstitution after alpha-beta-depleted transplantation in children. TCRdb independently ran MiXCR on the PCR reads; one entry per CDR3 protein. This sample has 490,000 or so distinct CDR3 sequences, with roughly 10% found just once. Here the sequenced sample was PBMCs, taken before TCRalphabeta/CD19-depleted stem cell transplant. Receptors were obtained from a child under 10 years old with inherited bone marrow failure, due to receive a stem cell transplant. CDR3s include the opening cysteine and the closing phenylalanine or tryptophan. Each record gives: clone size, J gene, D gene, V gene, CDR3 DNA, CDR3 protein. A D gene is named only where the DNA matches it firmly. Part of the rows lack a size; the others show once, few, many or a class for expanded clones.

abundance: .
j_gene: TRBJ1-1
d_gene: TRBD1
v_gene: TRBV4-3
CDR3nt: TGCGCCAGCAGCCGGGACAGGGCCATGAACACTGAAGCTTTCTTT
CDR3aa: CASSRDRAMNTEAFF

abundance: many
j_gene: TRBJ2-1
d_gene: TRBD2
v_gene: TRBV4-3
CDR3nt: TGCGCCAGCAGCCCCGTGGCGGGAGGGACCTACAATGAGCAGTTCTTC
CDR3aa: CASSPVAGGTYNEQFF

abundance: .
j_gene: TRBJ2-7
d_gene: TRBD1
v_gene: TRBV20-1
CDR3nt: TGCAGTGCTAGAGGGGAAGGACAGGGAACAATTTACTACGAGCAGTACTTC
CDR3aa: CSARGEGQGTIYYEQYF

abundance: many
j_gene: TRBJ1-1
d_gene: .
v_gene: TRBV5-5
CDR3nt: TGTGCCAGCAGTCCGCATGGGGAGGGGTTCGCTGAAGCTTTCTTT
CDR3aa: CASSPHGEGFAEAFF

abundance: many
j_gene: TRBJ1-3
d_gene: .
v_gene: TRBV12-3/TRBV12-4
CDR3nt: TGTGCCAGCAGGGGAGGTTTGACTGGAAACACCATATATTTT
CDR3aa: CASRGGLTGNTIYF

abundance: many
j_gene: TRBJ1-1
d_gene: TRBD1
v_gene: TRBV6-2/TRBV6-3
CDR3nt: TGTGCCACCATACAGGGGGCGCGTACTGAAGCTTTCTTT
CDR3aa: CATIQGARTEAFF

abundance: many
j_gene: TRBJ2-5
d_gene: .
v_gene: TRBV10-3
CDR3nt: TGTGCCATCAGCCGGGACCCTAAAGAGACCCAGTACTTC
CDR3aa: CAISRDPKETQYF

abundance: few
j_gene: TRBJ1-6
d_gene: TRBD1
v_gene: TRBV23-1
CDR3nt: TGCGCCAGCGGCCCGGAACAGGGGTGGGATTCACCCCTCCACTTT
CDR3aa: CASGPEQGWDSPLHF

abundance: many
j_gene: TRBJ2-7
d_gene: .
v_gene: TRBV4-1
CDR3nt: TGCGCCAGCAGCCGCCTTCTGGAGGGGTACCCCTACGAGCAGTACTTC
CDR3aa: CASSRLLEGYPYEQYF

abundance: .
j_gene: TRBJ2-1
d_gene: .
v_gene: TRBV11-3
CDR3nt: TGTGCCAGCAGCGGGGGCAACAATGAGCAGTTCTTC
CDR3aa: CASSGGNNEQFF

abundance: many
j_gene: TRBJ2-2
d_gene: .
v_gene: TRBV7-7
CDR3nt: TGTGCTAGCAGCCCAGGGCCCCCGAACACCGGGGAGCTGTTTTTT
CDR3aa: CASSPGPPNTGELFF

abundance: many
j_gene: TRBJ2-5
d_gene: TRBD2
v_gene: TRBV6-1
CDR3nt: TGTGCCAGCAGTAGGGGACTAGCTTTCCAAGAGACCCAGTACTTC
CDR3aa: CASSRGLAFQETQYF

abundance: many
j_gene: TRBJ2-1
d_gene: .
v_gene: TRBV20-1
CDR3nt: TGCAGTGCTAGGTGGGACTACAATGAGCAGTTCTTC
CDR3aa: CSARWDYNEQFF

abundance: many
j_gene: TRBJ2-7
d_gene: .
v_gene: TRBV15
CDR3nt: TGTGCCACCAGCAAAGACACGAACTACGAGCAGTACTTC
CDR3aa: CATSKDTNYEQYF

abundance: few
j_gene: TRBJ2-2
d_gene: .
v_gene: TRBV4-3
CDR3nt: TGCGCCAGCAGCCAAGATCCTAGGTCAAGAGTCGGGTTCAGCGGGGAGCTGTTTTTT
CDR3aa: CASSQDPRSRVGFSGELFF

abundance: .
j_gene: TRBJ2-3
d_gene: TRBD2
v_gene: TRBV12-3/TRBV12-4
CDR3nt: TGTGCCAGCAGTTTCGGAGCGGGAGGTGCAGATACGCAGTATTTT
CDR3aa: CASSFGAGGADTQYF

abundance: few
j_gene: TRBJ2-7
d_gene: TRBD2
v_gene: TRBV18
CDR3nt: TGTGCCAGCTCACCGGGACTAGCGTACTCCTACGAGCAGTACTTC
CDR3aa: CASSPGLAYSYEQYF

abundance: many
j_gene: TRBJ2-7
d_gene: .
v_gene: TRBV28
CDR3nt: TGTGCCAGCAGTTTAACGGTTACCTACGAGCAGTACTTC
CDR3aa: CASSLTVTYEQYF

abundance: .
j_gene: TRBJ2-2
d_gene: .
v_gene: TRBV6-2/TRBV6-3
CDR3nt: TGTGCCAGCAGTTTAGCGTGGAGTTCGGGGGCCTCGGGGGAGCTGTTTTTT
CDR3aa: CASSLAWSSGASGELFF

abundance: many
j_gene: TRBJ2-7
d_gene: .
v_gene: TRBV12-3/TRBV12-4
CDR3nt: TGTGCCAGCAGTCCCGGCTCCTACGAGCAGTACTTC
CDR3aa: CASSPGSYEQYF